The sample holds a few counts of the clone carrying this TCR beta chain. These data originate in a study of T cells in Graves' hyperthyroidism and ophthalmopathy. With a duration under 2 months, the hyperthyroidism was newly diagnosed in patients aged 18 to 65. Regions amplified from RNA transcripts were the TCR beta CDR3 regions. The HTBI set primed first-round TCR CDR3 RT-PCR. TCRdb analysed the multiplex PCR reads with MiXCR anew, one entry per CDR3 protein. This table holds roughly 420,000 distinct CDR3 sequences, roughly 13% found once. Trimming pared 1 base from V and 2 bases from J, leaving 10 bases between. The CDR3 runs to 15 residues. The germline CDR1 and CDR2 sequences are SGHRS and YFSETQ.

What was sequenced was blood. The chain recombines TRBV5-1 with TRBJ1-3; D gene ambiguous. This receptor was obtained from a young woman with Graves' hyperthyroidism. The CDR3 coding sequence is TGCGCCAGCAGCTTGACGGGTATAGCTGGAAACACCATATATTTT. This gives the protein CASSLTGIAGNTIYF.